This T cell receptor beta chain originates from a study of post-analysis software for immune sequencing data. Overall study: Patients had relapsing-remitting, secondary progressive or progressive-relapsing multiple sclerosis; some lacked subtype. Findings and limits, study-wide: Compared with controls, patients had more of about 5 TRBV segments, including TRBV5-6, TRBV5-1 and TRBV20-1. Among multiple sclerosis patients, normalized Chao1 diversity was significantly below that of controls. Those samples that were prepared in the same batch co-clustered strongly by F measure.

Included in the TCR beta cDNA libraries were unique molecular identifiers. Input of about 0.95 to 10 million T cells yielded a few hundred thousand cDNA molecules. One entry per CDR3 protein results from TCRdb running MiXCR on the PCR reads. Seen here are roughly 200,000 distinct CDR3 sequences, 29% observed once, and the top ten hold more than 3%. The CDR3 extends over 15 amino acids. V lost 3 bases and J 2 bases, leaving 14 bases between the germline ends. The germline gives CDR1 DFQATT, CDR2 SNEGSKA (reference sequence). This clonotype has a handful of counts. No antigen is known for it. The genes are TRBV20-1 and TRBJ1-3; unclear D gene. The sequenced material came from blood. The source of this sequence is a girl under 18 with multiple sclerosis. The CDR3 DNA is TGCAGTGCTAGGCGTCCAGGCATGGCTGGAAACACCATATATTTT. This gives the protein CSARRPGMAGNTIYF.